This T cell receptor (beta chain) was sequenced in a study of Graves' ophthalmopathy and Graves' hyperthyroidism (dated by TCRdb to the late 2010s). In terms of the full investigation: Peripheral blood was collected at initial diagnosis, before any treatment. Following sampling, methimazole starting at 30 mg daily was administered to hyperthyroidism patients, and high-dose intravenous methylprednisolone was administered to ophthalmopathy patients. For independent validation, a separate cohort was made up of 18 to 20 hyperthyroidism patients plus 17 patients who later progressed from hyperthyroidism to ophthalmopathy. In total, some 140 blood samples were TCR-sequenced: approximately 42 ophthalmopathy, around 75 hyperthyroidism and some 17 hyperthyroidism-to-ophthalmopathy patients. The study used signatures of the TCR beta repertoire to tell Graves' ophthalmopathy apart from Graves' hyperthyroidism and to predict which patients would progress to ophthalmopathy. In five to seven hyperthyroidism patients, the T-cell repertoire of thyroid tissue was compared with the T-cell repertoire of blood. The 90 or so discovery patients were randomly split 7:3 into training and test sets. To explore V-J signatures that distinguish ophthalmopathy from hyperthyroidism, a discovery set of around 100 patients was enrolled, made up of 40 to 45 with ophthalmopathy and under 65 with stable hyperthyroidism. Results and caveats for the whole study, not just this receptor: In cross-validation, the 13-signature model distinguished ophthalmopathy from stable hyperthyroidism with nearly 90% sensitivity and 81% to 83% specificity, and in the test set the corresponding values were around 80% and 75%. In validation, the model predicted ophthalmopathy progression with less than 71% sensitivity and about 73% specificity; 12 predicted patients were CT-confirmed with GO in a median of 6.5 months. Most of the expanded thyroid clonotypes with a frequency above 0.001 were also detected in blood, and it was suggested that the thyroid immune response may be reflected by blood repertoires. Sample size was not predetermined statistically, and investigators were not blinded to group allocation.

For repertoire sequencing, the TCR beta CDR3 regions were amplified from RNA transcripts. A first-round RT-PCR used HTBI primers with the Qiagen OneStep RT-PCR kit, followed by a second-round multiplex PCR, size selection and purification. Libraries were sequenced on an Illumina HiSeq2000 using paired-end 100 bp reads. On the authors' methods: SOAPnuke was used to process the reads, throwing out any read that had adapters, had uncalled bases, had a mean Phred below 15, or lacked an exact constant-primer or identifier match. COPE v1.2.5 was used to merge the high-quality paired reads. Each unique nucleotide sequence was defined as a clonotype, and clonotypes were aligned to IMGT TRB V, D and J references with MiTCR v1.1. The analysis was limited to V-J combinations with a frequency above 0.0001, which together covered roughly 99% of the repertoires. For each V-J combination, a TCR clonal expansion and chaos score was defined as the ratio of F50 clonal expansion to chaos observed in the TCRdist matrix. Features were reduced by Welch's t-statistics and random forest to more than 10 V-J combinations, which fed a naive Bayes classifier. Thyroid-blood repertoire similarity was quantified with the Morisita-Horn index. TCRdb cleaned the public reads at Q25 with fastp, built clones with MiXCR and kept in-frame beta chains. Identical CDR3 protein sequences are pooled into one entry, listed with their most common genes and DNA. TCRdb's processing, not the authors' own work, is the source of the V and J calls. This sample comprises hundreds of thousands of distinct CDR3 sequences, more than 20% of them detected only once. In total, the top ten clones hold around 3% of the sample.

This clonotype was recorded many times. The clone's antigen remains unknown. No much larger clone exists at a distance of one base, and base qualities are not known. Hyperthyroidism was considered stable if no progression to ophthalmopathy occurred within 18 months of follow-up. Hyperthyroidism patients were newly diagnosed, with disease duration under 2 months, and aged 18 to 65 years. Patients were excluded if they had other autoimmune diseases, uncontrolled infections, pregnancy or lactation. Diagnosis was based on clinical symptoms, serum thyroxine, TRAb, thyroid ultrasound and orbital computed tomography. Ficoll-Paque density gradient centrifugation was used to isolate PBMCs from 8.5 to 10 ml of fresh peripheral blood. Total RNA was extracted with Trizol reagent and quality-checked on an Agilent 2100 Bioanalyzer. The V and J ends are trimmed by 6 bases and 0 bases, leaving 11 bases between them. The germline V gene sets CDR1 to MNHEY and CDR2 to SVGEGT. Reading from cysteine to phenylalanine, the CDR3 counts 15 amino acids. The kept DNA is CDR3 alone, 45 bases in frame from the first base.

Material for sequencing was peripheral blood. The receptor chain draws on TRBV6-2 or TRBV6-3 and TRBJ2-2; the D gene is perhaps TRBD2, from 5 matching bases. This TCR derives from a woman between 18 and 29 years old with stable Graves' hyperthyroidism. Donor details come from another sample of the same person, matched by shared clones. The nucleotides read TGTGCCAGCAGGGGAGCCGAAGCGAACACCGGGGAGCTGTTTTTT. Translation gives CASRGAEANTGELFF.